Below, one TCR beta chain is given with its context. The antigen it binds to is not known. No base qualities exist here, and no much larger clone lies one base off it. The immunoSEQ Assay, a bias-controlled multiplex PCR, was used to amplify TCRbeta CDR3 regions from genomic DNA. Turning to the authors' computational methods: Nucleated cell counts per sample were estimated from amplification of reference gene primers within the assay. Sequence reads were collapsed and filtered to measure the absolute abundance of every unique TCRbeta CDR3 rearrangement. For each sample, productive Simpson clonality was calculated by taking the square root of Simpson's diversity index across productive rearrangements. The table comes from immuneACCESS by way of TCRdb, which keeps in-frame sequences with V and J called. Part of the clones is missing from these tables; in studies checked, under half for an unresolved V gene and the rest for unknown reasons. V and J calls and clone size are as listed in that table; D and trimming were resolved from the DNA. In all, the sample holds about 360,000 clones, and around 86% of those were seen once. Clones ranked in the top ten supply 3% of the sample.

The data derive from a study of blood T cell repertoires in COVID-19 (dated by TCRdb to 2018 to 2021). Turning to the overall study: Collaborator samples came from the United States, Italy and Spain and covered acute and convalescent phases of COVID-19. The prospective study material was composed of cDNA or gDNA derived from T cells, B-cell-depleted T cells, or PBMCs. The dataset comprised deeply sampled blood TCRbeta repertoires from subjects exposed to, actively infected with, or recovered from COVID-19. The repertoires were made available in a free public database intended to serve as a resource for research on the immune response to SARS-CoV-2. The samples were drawn from two sources: the first 160 participants of the ongoing ImmuneRACE study, and 1,200 or so subjects contributed by 6 global collaborators. The sample metadata nearly always contained a de-identified subject ID, COVID-19 status, age in years and sex. Where HLA class I and class II types were available, the types were taken from metadata supplied by the sample provider, not from assay-based typing.

Results and caveats for the whole study, not just this receptor: Clinical and demographic metadata were provided uncurated, with the amount varying by source and participant.

The collaborating institutions used their own protocols to collect whole blood in K2EDTA tubes. For TCRbeta analysis, collaborators shipped samples in one of three forms: frozen whole blood, isolated PBMCs, or DNA extracted from either of those sample types. V is cut by 5 bases and J by 5 bases, and the space between the germline ends is 7 bases. From a lookup of the germline V gene (reference sequence), CDR1 and CDR2 are MNHNY and SVGAGI. From its cysteine to its phenylalanine, the CDR3 spans 12 amino acids. The only DNA kept is the CDR3, 36 bases in frame from the first base. This TCR was sampled from a human donor in a cohort sampled during active COVID-19. Source material: peripheral blood. The V and J genes are TRBV6-6 and TRBJ1-5, and possibly TRBD1, on 6 matching bases. The CDR3 protein is CASSPGDQPQHF. The base sequence is TGTGCCAGCAGTCCAGGGGATCAGCCCCAGCATTTT.